This TCR beta chain was sequenced during a study of CD8+ T cells in alopecia areata. Background on the study: Patients received oral tofacitinib, 5 to 10 mg twice daily, for moderate-to-severe alopecia areata.

This CDR3 is built from 13 residues. The V gene's germline CDR1 is SGHDT and CDR2 YYEEEE. Losses at the gene ends were 3 bases for V and 7 bases for J; bases not matched to a gene: 6. Described treatment: oral pan-JAK inhibitor, 5-10 mg twice daily. As part of sample collection, lesional scalp punch biopsies and peripheral blood were taken from alopecia areata patients. As the sequencing template, cDNA was produced by extracting RNA and reverse transcribing it. Clones were read by immunoSEQ multiplex PCR, and TCRdb kept only the in-frame ones, dropping some. The sample has under 250,000 clones, 66% seen once; the top ten hold over 1%.

The source is a human donor with alopecia areata. The chain is built from TRBV5-6 and TRBJ1-2, with 7 bases lining up with TRBD1. The sample was CD4+ T cells sorted from blood, taken at week 44, from a patient treated with tofacitinib. The CDR3 DNA sequence: TGTGCCAGCAGCTCGGGACAGATCCCTGGCTACACCTTC. This sequence encodes CASSSGQIPGYTF.